This T cell receptor (beta chain) emerged from a study of human T cells and chemical hapten exposure. MiXCR, applied by TCRdb to the RACE reads, yields one record per CDR3 protein. The table has roughly 84,000 distinct CDR3 sequences, over 9.5% seen once. Time point reported: patch test 2, 6 weeks after DPC sensitization. Treatment reported: therapeutic diphenylcyclopropenone sensitization with weekly scalp DPC. As to this clonotype: One end of the junction varies from germline; a read error may be responsible.

Germline lookup yields CDR1 SGHRS and CDR2 YFSETQ. CDR3 length: 16 residues. The sequence came from a woman aged 45-60 years with alopecia areata. Some clones in this sample may be carry-over from other donors' samples. The chain combines TRBV5-1 with TRBJ2-7; 7 bases match TRBD1. Specimen: whole blood, collected in connection with sensitization to the hapten diphenylcyclopropenone (DPC). The DNA of the CDR3 is TGCGCCAGCAGCCGAGACCGGGACAGACCATCCTCCGAGCAGTACTTC. The encoded protein is CASSRDRDRPSSEQYF.